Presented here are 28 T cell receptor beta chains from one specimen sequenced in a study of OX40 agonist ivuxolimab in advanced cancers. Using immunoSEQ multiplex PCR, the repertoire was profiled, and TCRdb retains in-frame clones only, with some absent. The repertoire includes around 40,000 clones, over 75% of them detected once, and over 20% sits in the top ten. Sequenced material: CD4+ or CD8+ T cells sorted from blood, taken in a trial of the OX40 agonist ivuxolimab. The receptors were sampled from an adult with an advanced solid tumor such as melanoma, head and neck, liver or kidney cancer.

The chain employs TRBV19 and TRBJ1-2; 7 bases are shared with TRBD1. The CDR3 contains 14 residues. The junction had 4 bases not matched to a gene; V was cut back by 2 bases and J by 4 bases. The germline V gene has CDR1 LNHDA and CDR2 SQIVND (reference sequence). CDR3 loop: CASSITDRAYGYTF. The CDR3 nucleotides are TGTGCCAGTAGTATAACCGACAGGGCCTATGGCTACACCTTC.

Here the CDR3 DNA reads TGCGCCAGCAGCTTGGATTTCGGCACGACTAGCACAGATACGCAGTATTTT. This encodes CASSLDFGTTSTDTQYF. The chain couples TRBV5-1 to TRBJ2-3; no reliable D call. The V gene's germline CDR1 is SGHRS and CDR2 YFSETQ. The CDR3 extends over 17 amino acids. V was cut by 0 bases and J by 0 bases, with 14 bases left in between. The full variable domain, its missing parts supplied by reference TRBV5-1 and TRBJ2-3, is KAGVTQTPRYLIKTRGQQVTLSCSPISGHRSVSWYQQTPGQGLQFLFEYFSETQRNKGNFPGRFSGRQFSNSRSEMNVSTLELGDSALYLCASSLDFGTTSTDTQYFGPGTRLTVL.

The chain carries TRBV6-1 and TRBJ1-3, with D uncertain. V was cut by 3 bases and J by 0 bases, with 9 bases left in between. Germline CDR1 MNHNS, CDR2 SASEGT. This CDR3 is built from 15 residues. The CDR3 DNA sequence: TGTGCCAGCAGTGATCGGCGGGACTCTGGAAACACCATATATTTT. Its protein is CASSDRRDSGNTIYF.

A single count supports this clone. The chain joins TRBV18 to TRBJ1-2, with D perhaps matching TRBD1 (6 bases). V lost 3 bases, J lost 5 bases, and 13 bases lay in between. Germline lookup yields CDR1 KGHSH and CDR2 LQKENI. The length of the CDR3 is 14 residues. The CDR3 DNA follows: TGTGCCAGCTCACCTCCGGGACAAATTTATGGCTACACCTTC. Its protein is CASSPPGQIYGYTF.

In DNA form, the CDR3 reads TGTGCCAGCAGCTTGGGGGCGCGGACCTATGGCTACACCTTC. Translation gives CASSLGARTYGYTF. The chain is built from TRBV5-4 and TRBJ1-2; no definite D call. The CDR3 runs to 14 residues. The germline gives CDR1 SGHNT, CDR2 YYREEE (reference sequence). The V end was cut by 0 bases, the J end by 4 bases, with 10 bases between. The full variable domain, its missing parts supplied by reference TRBV5-4 and TRBJ1-2, is ETGVTQSPTHLIKTRGQQVTLRCSSQSGHNTVSWYQQALGQGPQFIFQYYREEENGRGNFPPRFSGLQFPNYSSELNVNALELDDSALYLCASSLGARTYGYTFGSGTRLTVV.

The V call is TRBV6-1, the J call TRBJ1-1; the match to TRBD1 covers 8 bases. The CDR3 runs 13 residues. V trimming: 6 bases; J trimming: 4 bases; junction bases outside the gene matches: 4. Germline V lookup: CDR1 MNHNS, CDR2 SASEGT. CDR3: CASSDTGGTEAFF. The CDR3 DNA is TGTGCCAGCAGCGACACAGGGGGCACTGAAGCTTTCTTT.

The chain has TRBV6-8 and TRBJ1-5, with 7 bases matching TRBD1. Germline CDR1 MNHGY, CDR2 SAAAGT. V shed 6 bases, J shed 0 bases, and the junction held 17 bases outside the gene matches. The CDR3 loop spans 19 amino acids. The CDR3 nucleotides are TGTGCCAGCAGCCGAACCCAGGGACAGAGCCTAAATAGCAATCAGCCCCAGCATTTT. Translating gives CASSRTQGQSLNSNQPQHF.

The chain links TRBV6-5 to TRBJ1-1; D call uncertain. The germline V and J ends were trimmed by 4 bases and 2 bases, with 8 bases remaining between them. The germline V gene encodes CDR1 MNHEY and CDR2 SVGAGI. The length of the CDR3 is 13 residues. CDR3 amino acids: CASSFNINTEAFF. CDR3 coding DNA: TGTGCCAGCAGTTTTAATATAAACACTGAAGCTTTCTTT.

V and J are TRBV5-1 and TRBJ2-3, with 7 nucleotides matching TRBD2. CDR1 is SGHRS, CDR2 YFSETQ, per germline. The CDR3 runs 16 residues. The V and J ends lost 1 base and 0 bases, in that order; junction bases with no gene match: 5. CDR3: CASSLSASGSTDTQYF. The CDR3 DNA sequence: TGCGCCAGCAGCTTGTCGGCTAGCGGTAGCACAGATACGCAGTATTTT.

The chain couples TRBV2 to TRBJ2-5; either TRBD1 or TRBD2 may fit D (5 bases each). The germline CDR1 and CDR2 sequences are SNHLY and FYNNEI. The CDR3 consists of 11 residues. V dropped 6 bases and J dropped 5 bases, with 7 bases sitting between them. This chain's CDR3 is CASSGAETQYF. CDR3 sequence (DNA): TGTGCCAGCAGCGGGGCCGAGACCCAGTACTTC.

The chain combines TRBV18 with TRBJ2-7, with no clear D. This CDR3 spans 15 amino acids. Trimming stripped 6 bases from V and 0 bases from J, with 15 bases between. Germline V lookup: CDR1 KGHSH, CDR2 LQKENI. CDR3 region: CASSNQWQASYEQYV. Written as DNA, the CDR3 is TGTGCCAGCTCTAACCAGTGGCAGGCCTCCTACGAGCAGTACGTC.

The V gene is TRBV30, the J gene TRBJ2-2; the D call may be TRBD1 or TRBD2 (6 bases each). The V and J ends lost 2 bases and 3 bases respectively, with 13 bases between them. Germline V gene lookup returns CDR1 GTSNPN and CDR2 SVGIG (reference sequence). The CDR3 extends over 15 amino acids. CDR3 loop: CAWSTLEGDTGELFF. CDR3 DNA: TGTGCCTGGAGTACCTTGGAGGGGGACACCGGGGAGCTGTTTTTT.

The CDR3 is CASSLMGIDEQYF. CDR3 bases: TGTGCCAGCAGCTTAATGGGTATTGACGAGCAGTACTTC. The chain carries TRBV7-9 and TRBJ2-7; D ambiguous. The length of the CDR3 is 13 residues. V gave up 2 bases and J gave up 5 bases, with 10 bases separating them. Germline CDR1 SEHNR, CDR2 FQNEAQ (reference sequence).

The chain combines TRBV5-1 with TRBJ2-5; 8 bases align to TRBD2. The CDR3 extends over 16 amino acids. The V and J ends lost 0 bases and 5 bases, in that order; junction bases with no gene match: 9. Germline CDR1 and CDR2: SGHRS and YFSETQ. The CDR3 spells CASSLENGGAGETQYF. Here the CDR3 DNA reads TGCGCCAGCAGCTTGGAAAACGGGGGGGCCGGGGAGACCCAGTACTTC.

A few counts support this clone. CDR3 in amino acids: CASSLGGPNYGYTF. CDR3 nucleotide sequence: TGTGCCAGCAGCTTAGGCGGGCCCAACTATGGCTACACCTTC. This chain links TRBV11-2 with TRBJ1-2, with D unresolved. Trimming took 1 base from V and 2 from J, leaving 8 bases between them. Germline values: CDR1 SGHAT, CDR2 FQNNGV. The CDR3 consists of 14 residues.

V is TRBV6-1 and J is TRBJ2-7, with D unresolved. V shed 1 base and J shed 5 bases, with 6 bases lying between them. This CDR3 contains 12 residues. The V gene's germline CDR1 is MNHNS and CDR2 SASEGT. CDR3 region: CASSEVGNEQYF. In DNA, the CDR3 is TGTGCCAGCAGTGAAGTAGGCAACGAGCAGTACTTC.

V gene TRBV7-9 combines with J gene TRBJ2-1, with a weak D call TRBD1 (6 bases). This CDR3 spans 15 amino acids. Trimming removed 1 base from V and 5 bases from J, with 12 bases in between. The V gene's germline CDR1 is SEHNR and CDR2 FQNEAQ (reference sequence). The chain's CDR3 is CASSLERQGNNEQFF. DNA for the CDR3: TGTGCCAGCAGCTTAGAACGGCAGGGGAACAATGAGCAGTTCTTC.

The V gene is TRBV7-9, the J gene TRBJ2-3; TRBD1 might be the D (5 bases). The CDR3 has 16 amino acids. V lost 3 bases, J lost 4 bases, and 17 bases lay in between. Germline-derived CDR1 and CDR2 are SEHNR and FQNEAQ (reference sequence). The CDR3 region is CASSFWGLIRPDTQYF. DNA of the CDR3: TGTGCCAGCAGCTTCTGGGGCCTAATCAGGCCAGATACGCAGTATTTT. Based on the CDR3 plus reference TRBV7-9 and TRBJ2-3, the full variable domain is DTGVSQNPRHKITKRGQNVTFRCDPISEHNRLYWYRQTLGQGPEFLTYFQNEAQLEKSRLLSDRFSAERPKGSFSTLEIQRTEQGDSAMYLCASSFWGLIRPDTQYFGPGTRLTVL.

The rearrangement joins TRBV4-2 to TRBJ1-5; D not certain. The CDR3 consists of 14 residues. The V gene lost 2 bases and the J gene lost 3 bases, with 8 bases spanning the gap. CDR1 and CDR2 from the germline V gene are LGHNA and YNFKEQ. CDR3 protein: CASSQLRNNQPQHF. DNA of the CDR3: TGTGCCAGCAGCCAACTCCGGAACAATCAGCCCCAGCATTTT.

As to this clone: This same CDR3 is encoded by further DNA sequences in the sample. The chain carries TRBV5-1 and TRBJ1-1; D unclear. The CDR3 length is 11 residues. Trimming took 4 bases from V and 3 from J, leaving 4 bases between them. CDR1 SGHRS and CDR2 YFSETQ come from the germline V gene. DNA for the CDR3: TGCGCCAGCAGCCTTGACACTGAAGCTTTCTTT. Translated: CASSLDTEAFF.

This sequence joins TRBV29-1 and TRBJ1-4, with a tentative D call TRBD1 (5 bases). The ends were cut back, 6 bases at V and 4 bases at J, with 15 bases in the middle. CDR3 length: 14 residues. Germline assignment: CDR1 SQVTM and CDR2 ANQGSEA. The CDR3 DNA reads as TGCAGCGTCGAGGTGGGGGGGGATAATGAAAAACTGTTTTTT. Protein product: CSVEVGGDNEKLFF.

CDR3 nucleotide sequence: TGTGCCAGCAGCTTAGATGGGCAGGGGATACGGAGGGCCAACGTCCTGACTTTC. Translating gives CASSLDGQGIRRANVLTF. The chain uses TRBV11-2 and TRBJ2-6; D may be TRBD1 (6 bases). The CDR3 runs to 18 residues. Germline loops: CDR1 SGHAT, CDR2 FQNNGV. The germline V and J ends were trimmed by 0 bases and 5 bases, with 17 bases remaining between them.

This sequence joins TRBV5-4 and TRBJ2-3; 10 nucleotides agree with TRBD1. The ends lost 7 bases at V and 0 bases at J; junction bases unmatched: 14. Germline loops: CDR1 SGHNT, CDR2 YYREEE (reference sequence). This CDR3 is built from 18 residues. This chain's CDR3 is CASYHKKDRGTSTDTQYF. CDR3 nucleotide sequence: TGTGCCAGCTACCACAAGAAGGACAGGGGGACTAGCACAGATACGCAGTATTTT.

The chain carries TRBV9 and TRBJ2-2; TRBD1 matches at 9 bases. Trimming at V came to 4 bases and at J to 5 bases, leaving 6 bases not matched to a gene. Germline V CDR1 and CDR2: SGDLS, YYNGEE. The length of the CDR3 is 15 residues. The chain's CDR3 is CASSPWDRATGELFF. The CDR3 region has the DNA TGTGCCAGCAGCCCCTGGGACAGGGCGACCGGGGAGCTGTTTTTT.

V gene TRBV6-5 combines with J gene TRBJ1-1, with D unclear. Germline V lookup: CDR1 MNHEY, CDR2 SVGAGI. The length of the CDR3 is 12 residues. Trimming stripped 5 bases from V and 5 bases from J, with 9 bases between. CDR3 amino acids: CASSRPSTEAFF. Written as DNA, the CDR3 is TGTGCCAGCAGTCGTCCTTCTACTGAAGCTTTCTTT.

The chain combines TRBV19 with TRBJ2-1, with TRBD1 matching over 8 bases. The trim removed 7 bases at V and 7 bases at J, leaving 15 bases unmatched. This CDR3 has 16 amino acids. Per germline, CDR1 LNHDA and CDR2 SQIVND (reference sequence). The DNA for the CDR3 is TGTGCCAGTAAGCTCACTACCGGGACAGGAGGTAATGAGCAGTTCTTC. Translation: CASKLTTGTGGNEQFF. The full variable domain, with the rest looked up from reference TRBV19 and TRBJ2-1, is DGGITQSPKYLFRKEGQNVTLSCEQNLNHDAMYWYRQDPGQGLRLIYYSQIVNDFQKGDIAEGYSVSREKKESFPLTVTSAQKNPTAFYLCASKLTTGTGGNEQFFGPGTRLTVL.

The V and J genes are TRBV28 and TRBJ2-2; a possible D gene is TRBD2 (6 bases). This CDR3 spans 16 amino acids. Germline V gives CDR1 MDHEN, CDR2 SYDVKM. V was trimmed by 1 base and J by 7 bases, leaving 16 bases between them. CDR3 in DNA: TGTGCCAGCAGTTTATTGCCGGGACGGGGGAGCGGGGAGCTGTTTTTT. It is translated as CASSLLPGRGSGELFF.

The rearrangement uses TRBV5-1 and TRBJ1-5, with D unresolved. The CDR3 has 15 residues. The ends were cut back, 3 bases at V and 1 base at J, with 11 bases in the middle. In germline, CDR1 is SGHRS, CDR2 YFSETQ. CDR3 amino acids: CASSSGSGSNQPQHF. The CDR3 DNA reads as TGCGCCAGCAGCTCCGGATCTGGAAGCAATCAGCCCCAGCATTTT. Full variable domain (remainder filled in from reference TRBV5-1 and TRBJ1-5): KAGVTQTPRYLIKTRGQQVTLSCSPISGHRSVSWYQQTPGQGLQFLFEYFSETQRNKGNFPGRFSGRQFSNSRSEMNVSTLELGDSALYLCASSSGSGSNQPQHFGDGTRLSIL.